A single T cell receptor beta chain is shown here with its context. Its antigen is currently not known. No clone much larger than this one lies a single base away; base qualities are absent. The sample originates from a study of regulatory T cells in long-lasting Graves disease (dated by TCRdb to the early 2020s). About the full investigation: Patients with newly diagnosed Graves' disease had been on antithyroid drugs for under 3 months. The study was registered as a clinical trial and conducted in China. TCR sequencing covered about 13 persistent and approximately 20 newly diagnosed Graves' disease patients, about 35 samples in total. This study used TCR sequencing and RNA sequencing of peripheral blood to compare persistent Graves' disease patients against newly diagnosed Graves' disease patients.

Paper-wide results and their limitations: The small sample size was acknowledged by the authors as a limitation that may reduce accuracy. Only peripheral blood was studied, because thyroid tissue, the primary lesion, was inaccessible. Compared with newly diagnosed patients, patients with persistent Graves' disease had lower TCR Shannon entropy and fewer highly expanded clones, which suggests clonal expansion. Sequencing and analysis were limited to the TCR beta chain. A larger number of public clonotypes was shared among persistent patients (approximately 2,500) than among newly diagnosed patients (around 970).

The time point label here, explained by the study, means: newly diagnosed GD, antithyroid drugs for less than 3 months. For both TCR sequencing and RNA sequencing, RNA was extracted from PBMCs using TRIzol. The diagnosis of Graves' disease was made according to American Thyroid Association guidelines. Patients for the study were recruited at an endocrinology department in Xi'an, China. Each patient gave 7 to 9.5 milliliters of peripheral blood, collected in an EDTA anticoagulant tube. PBMCs were isolated by Ficoll Paque Plus density gradient separation without further T cell sorting. RNA quality was checked with an Agilent 2100 Bioanalyzer and agarose gel, and concentration with a NanoDrop 2000. Libraries were prepared through multiplex PCR. TCRdb records Illumina HiSeq 4000 as the sequencer. iRepertoire HTBI primers and Arm-PCR amplification of CDR3 regions were used to construct TCR beta libraries. PCR products were gel purified before sequencing. The authors' analysis ran thus. Gene usage analysis of CDR3 amino acid clonotypes used the roughly 62 TRBV and 14 to 15 TRBJ segments found across samples. Filtered high-quality paired reads were merged into contigs using COPE and FqMerger. BLAST was used to align contigs to IMGT TRBV, TRBD and TRBJ reference genes, and CDR3 was defined according to IMGT. Any clonotype with a frequency above 0.1% was classified as a highly expanded clone. Shannon entropy was used to measure repertoire diversity, and the Gini coefficient was used to measure V-J evenness. A clonotype found in more than one individual was treated as public. TCRdb redid the processing of the public reads, applying fastp at Q25 and MiXCR, and retained in-frame beta chains. Identical CDR3 proteins give one entry, which carries the most common genes and DNA. The V and J calls reflect TCRdb's pipeline rather than the authors' work. Across this sample there are 440,000 or so distinct CDR3 sequences, with about 15% seen only once. Together, the top ten hold about 11% of the sample.

Another study also made use of these data, one on T cells in Graves' hyperthyroidism and ophthalmopathy. The second study's paper adds: Graves' hyperthyroidism was defined as stable when no progression to ophthalmopathy occurred over 18 months of follow-up. The hyperthyroidism patients were between 18 and 65 years old and newly diagnosed, with a disease duration of less than 2 months. Any patient with an uncontrolled infection, another autoimmune disease, pregnancy or lactation was excluded. Diagnoses relied on clinical symptoms, serum thyroxine and TRAb, thyroid ultrasound and orbital computed tomography. For the first round of RT-PCR on the TCR CDR3, the HTBI primer set was used together with the Qiagen OneStep RT-PCR kit. Most expanded thyroid clonotypes (frequency above 0.001) were also found in blood, which suggests that blood repertoires may mirror thyroid immune responses. In cross-validation, a model built on a 13 V-J signature told ophthalmopathy apart from stable hyperthyroidism with just under 90% sensitivity and 81% to 82% specificity, and in testing the same model reached 80%/75%. During validation, the model predicted progression to ophthalmopathy a median of roughly six months ahead of onset, with almost 71% sensitivity and about 75% specificity. To identify TCR V-J signatures that set the groups apart, the researchers used a discovery cohort of approximately 98 patients, made up of roughly 45 with Graves' ophthalmopathy and 55 to 65 with stable Graves' hyperthyroidism. Prospective prediction of ophthalmopathy was tested in an independent validation cohort of 18 hyperthyroidism patients and 17 patients who later progressed to ophthalmopathy. The approximately 100 discovery patients were divided at random into training and test sets in a 7:3 ratio. In addition, the study compared T-cell repertoires in thyroid tissue and in blood from several Graves' hyperthyroidism patients. Once sampling was done, hyperthyroidism patients were given methimazole at a starting dose of 30 mg daily, whereas ophthalmopathy patients were given high-dose intravenous methylprednisolone. Libraries were constructed in a second round of multiplex PCR, after which size selection and purification were carried out. The libraries were sequenced on an Illumina HiSeq2000 using paired-end 100 bp reads. SOAPnuke was used to process the raw data, with reads discarded if the reads contained adapters or uncalled bases, had a mean Phred below 15, or lacked an exact constant-primer or identifier match. High-quality paired reads were merged using COPE v1.2.5, and each unique nucleotide sequence was defined as a clonotype. MiTCR v1.1 was used to align the clonotypes against IMGT TRBV, TRBD and TRBJ reference segments. Analysis was restricted to V-J combinations with a frequency above 0.0001, which covered 98% to 99.2% of repertoires. The TCS score was defined as the ratio of F50 (clonal expansion) to E x V (chaos), calculated using BLOSUM62-based TCRdist between CDR3 peptides within each V-J. Welch's t-statistics and random forest reduced 500 to 550 V-J features to about 13, which were used in a naive Bayes classifier (R e1071). Sample size was not statistically predetermined, and blinding of investigators to group allocation was not performed. According to the paper, TCR Vbeta CDR3 sequencing was carried out on over 130 peripheral blood samples, which came from fewer than 50 ophthalmopathy, approximately 72 hyperthyroidism and about 17 progressor patients.

The sequences come from peripheral blood mononuclear cells (PBMCs), collected at new diagnosis, from a patient treated with antithyroid drugs. The sequence was obtained from a young woman with Graves disease. Donor details come from another sample of the same person, matched by shared clones.

The nucleotide sequence reads TGTGCCAGCAACAAACTAGCGGGAGCCCACCTCGATGAGCAGTTCTTC. It codes for CASNKLAGAHLDEQFF. The chain is encoded by TRBV11-2 joined to TRBJ2-1; the junction holds 11 bases that match TRBD2. Trimming leaves V shorter by 7 bases and J shorter by 8 bases, with the junction holding 13 bases beyond the gene matches. There are 16 amino acids in the CDR3, from cysteine to phenylalanine inclusive. The kept DNA is CDR3 alone, 48 bases in frame from the first base. CDR1 and CDR2 are drawn from the germline V gene: SGHAT, FQNNGV.